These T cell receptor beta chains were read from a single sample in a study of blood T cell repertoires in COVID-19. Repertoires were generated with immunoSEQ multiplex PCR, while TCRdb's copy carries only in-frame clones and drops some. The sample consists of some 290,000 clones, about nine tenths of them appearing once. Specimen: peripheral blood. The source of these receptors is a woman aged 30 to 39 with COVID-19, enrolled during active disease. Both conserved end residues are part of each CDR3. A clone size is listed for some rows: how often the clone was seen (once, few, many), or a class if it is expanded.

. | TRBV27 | CASSLAGNPPYNSPLHF
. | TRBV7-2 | CASSPNRHKLFF
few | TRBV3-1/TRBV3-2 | CASSTEGRDRGVSTGELFF
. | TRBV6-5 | CASSYTHLQAFF
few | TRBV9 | CASSVDGSPTGELFF
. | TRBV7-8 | CASSLPTGSFNEKLFF
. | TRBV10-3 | CAISVGRTRGTGELFF
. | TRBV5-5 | CASSRSGLDQETQYF
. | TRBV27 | CASSLRGLVGYTF
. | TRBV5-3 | CARSENSQGACTEAFF
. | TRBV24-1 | CATSDLSGRGRSGETQYF
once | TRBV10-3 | CAISESVWGKNTEAFF
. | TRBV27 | CASRSQGEGTQYF
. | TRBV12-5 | CASGDTGTGATEAFF
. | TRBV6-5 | CASSSTGSNQPQHF
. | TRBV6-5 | CASCGVTEAFF
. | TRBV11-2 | CASSLRGQAYEQYF
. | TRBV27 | CASAILDRGSSYEQYF
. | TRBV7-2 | CASSLNGGVLDYGYTF
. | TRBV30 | CAWSLPAGLLKKLFF
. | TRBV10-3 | CAIRQPGLKDLYNEQFF
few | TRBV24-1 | CATSDGPRTGADTQYF
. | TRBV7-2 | CASSGGDRYWDGYTF
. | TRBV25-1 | CASRGQKITEAFF
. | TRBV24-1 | CATNRERGDTQYF